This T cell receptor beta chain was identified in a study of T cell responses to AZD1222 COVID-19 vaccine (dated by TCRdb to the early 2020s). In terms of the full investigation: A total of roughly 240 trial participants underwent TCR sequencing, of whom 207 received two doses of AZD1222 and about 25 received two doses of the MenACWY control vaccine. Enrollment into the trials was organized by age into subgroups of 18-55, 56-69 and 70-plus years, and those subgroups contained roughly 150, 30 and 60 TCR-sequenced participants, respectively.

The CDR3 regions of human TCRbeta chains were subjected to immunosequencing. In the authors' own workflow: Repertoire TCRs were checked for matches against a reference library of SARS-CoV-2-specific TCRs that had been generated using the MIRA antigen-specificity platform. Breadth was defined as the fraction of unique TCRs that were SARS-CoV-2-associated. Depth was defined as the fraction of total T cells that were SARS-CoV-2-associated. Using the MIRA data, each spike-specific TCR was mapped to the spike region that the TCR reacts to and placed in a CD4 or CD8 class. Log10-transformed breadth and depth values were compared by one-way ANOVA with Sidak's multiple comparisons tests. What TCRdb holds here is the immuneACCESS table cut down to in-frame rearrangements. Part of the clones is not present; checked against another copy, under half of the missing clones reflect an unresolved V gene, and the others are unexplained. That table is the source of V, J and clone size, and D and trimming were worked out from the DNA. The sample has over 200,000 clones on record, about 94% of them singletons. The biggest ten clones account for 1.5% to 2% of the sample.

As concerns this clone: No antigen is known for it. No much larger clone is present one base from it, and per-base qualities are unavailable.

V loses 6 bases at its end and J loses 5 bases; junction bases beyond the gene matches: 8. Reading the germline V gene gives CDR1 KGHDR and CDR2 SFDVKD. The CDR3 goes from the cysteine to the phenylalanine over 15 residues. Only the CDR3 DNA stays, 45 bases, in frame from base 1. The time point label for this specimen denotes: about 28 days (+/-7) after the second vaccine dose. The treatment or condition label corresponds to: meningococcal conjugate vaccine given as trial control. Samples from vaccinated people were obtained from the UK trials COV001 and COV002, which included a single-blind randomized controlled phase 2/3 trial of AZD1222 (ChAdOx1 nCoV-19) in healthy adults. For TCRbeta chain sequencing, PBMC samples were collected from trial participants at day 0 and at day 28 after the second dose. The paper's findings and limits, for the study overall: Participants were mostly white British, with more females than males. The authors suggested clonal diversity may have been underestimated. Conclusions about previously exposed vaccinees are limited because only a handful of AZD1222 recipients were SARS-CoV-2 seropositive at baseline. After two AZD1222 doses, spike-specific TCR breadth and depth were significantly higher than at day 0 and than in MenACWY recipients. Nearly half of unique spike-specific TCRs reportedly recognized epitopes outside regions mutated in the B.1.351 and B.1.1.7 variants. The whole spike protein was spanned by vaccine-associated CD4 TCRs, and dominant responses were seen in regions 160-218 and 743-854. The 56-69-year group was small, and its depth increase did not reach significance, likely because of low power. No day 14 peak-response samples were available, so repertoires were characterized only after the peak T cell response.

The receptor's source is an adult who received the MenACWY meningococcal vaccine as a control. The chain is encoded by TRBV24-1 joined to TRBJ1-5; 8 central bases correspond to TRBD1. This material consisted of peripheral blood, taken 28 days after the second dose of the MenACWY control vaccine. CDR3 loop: CATSSAGGYDQPQHF. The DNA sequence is TGTGCCACCAGTAGTGCAGGGGGCTACGATCAGCCCCAGCATTTT.